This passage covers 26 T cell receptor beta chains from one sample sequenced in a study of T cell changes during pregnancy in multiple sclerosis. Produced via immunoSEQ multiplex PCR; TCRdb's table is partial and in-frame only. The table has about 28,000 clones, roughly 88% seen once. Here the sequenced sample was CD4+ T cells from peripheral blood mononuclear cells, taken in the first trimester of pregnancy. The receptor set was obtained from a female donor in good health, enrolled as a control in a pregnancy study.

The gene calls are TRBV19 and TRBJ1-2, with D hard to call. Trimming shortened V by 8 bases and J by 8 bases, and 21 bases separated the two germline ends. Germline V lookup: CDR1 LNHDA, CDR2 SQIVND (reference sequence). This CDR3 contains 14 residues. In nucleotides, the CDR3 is TGTGCCAGTGTGTTCCGGGAACAGAAAGGAGGCTACACCTTC. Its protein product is CASVFREQKGGYTF.

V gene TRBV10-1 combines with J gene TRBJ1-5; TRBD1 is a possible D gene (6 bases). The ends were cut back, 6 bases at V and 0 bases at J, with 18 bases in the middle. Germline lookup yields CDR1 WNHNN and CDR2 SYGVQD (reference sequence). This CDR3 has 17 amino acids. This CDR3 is CASSYGQWGYSNQPQHF. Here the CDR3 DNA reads TGCGCCAGCAGCTATGGACAGTGGGGATATAGCAATCAGCCCCAGCATTTT.

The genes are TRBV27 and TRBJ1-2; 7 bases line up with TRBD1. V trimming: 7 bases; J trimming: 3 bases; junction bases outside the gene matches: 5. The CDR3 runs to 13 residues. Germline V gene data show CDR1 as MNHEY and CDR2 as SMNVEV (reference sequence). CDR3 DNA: TGTGCCAGCAAGATCGGGACAGACTATGGCTACACCTTC. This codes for CASKIGTDYGYTF.

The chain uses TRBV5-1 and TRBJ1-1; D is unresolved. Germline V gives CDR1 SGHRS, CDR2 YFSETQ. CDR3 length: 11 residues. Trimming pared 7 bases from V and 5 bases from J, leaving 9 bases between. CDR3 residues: CASHGETEAFF. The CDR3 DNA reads TGCGCCAGCCACGGGGAGACTGAAGCTTTCTTT.

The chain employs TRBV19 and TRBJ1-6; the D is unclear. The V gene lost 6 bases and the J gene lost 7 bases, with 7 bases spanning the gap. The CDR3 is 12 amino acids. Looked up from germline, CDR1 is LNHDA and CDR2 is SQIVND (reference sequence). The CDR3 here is CASSGRNSPLHF. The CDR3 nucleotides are TGTGCCAGTAGCGGGAGGAATTCACCCCTCCACTTT. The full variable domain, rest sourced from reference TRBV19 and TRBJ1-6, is DGGITQSPKYLFRKEGQNVTLSCEQNLNHDAMYWYRQDPGQGLRLIYYSQIVNDFQKGDIAEGYSVSREKKESFPLTVTSAQKNPTAFYLCASSGRNSPLHFGNGTRLTVT.

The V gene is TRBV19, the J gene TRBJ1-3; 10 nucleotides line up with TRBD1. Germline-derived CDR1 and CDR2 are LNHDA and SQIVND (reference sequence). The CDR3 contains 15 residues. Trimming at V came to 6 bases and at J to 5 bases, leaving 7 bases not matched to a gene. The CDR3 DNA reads TGTGCCAGTAGGCCGGCGACAGGGGGCCGAAACACCATATATTTT. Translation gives CASRPATGGRNTIYF.

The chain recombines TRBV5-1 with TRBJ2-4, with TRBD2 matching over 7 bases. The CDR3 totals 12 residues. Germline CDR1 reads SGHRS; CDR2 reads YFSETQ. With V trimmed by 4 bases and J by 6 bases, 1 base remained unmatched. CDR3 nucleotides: TGCGCCAGCAGCGGGGAGGGAAACATTCAGTACTTC. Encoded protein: CASSGEGNIQYF. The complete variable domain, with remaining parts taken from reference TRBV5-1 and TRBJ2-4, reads KAGVTQTPRYLIKTRGQQVTLSCSPISGHRSVSWYQQTPGQGLQFLFEYFSETQRNKGNFPGRFSGRQFSNSRSEMNVSTLELGDSALYLCASSGEGNIQYFGAGTRLSVL.

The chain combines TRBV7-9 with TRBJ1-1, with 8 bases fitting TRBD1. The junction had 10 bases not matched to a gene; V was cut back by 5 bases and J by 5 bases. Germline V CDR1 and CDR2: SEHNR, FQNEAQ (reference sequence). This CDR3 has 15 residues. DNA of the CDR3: TGTGCCAGCAGCCGAGGGACAGGCCGCGGGACTGAAGCTTTCTTT. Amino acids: CASSRGTGRGTEAFF.

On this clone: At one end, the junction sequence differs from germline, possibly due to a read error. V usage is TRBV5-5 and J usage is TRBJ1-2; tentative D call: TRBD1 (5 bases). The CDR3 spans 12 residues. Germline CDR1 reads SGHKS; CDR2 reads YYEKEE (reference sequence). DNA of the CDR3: TGTGCCAGCAGTTTGGACACCTATGGCTACACCTTC. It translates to CASSLDTYGYTF.

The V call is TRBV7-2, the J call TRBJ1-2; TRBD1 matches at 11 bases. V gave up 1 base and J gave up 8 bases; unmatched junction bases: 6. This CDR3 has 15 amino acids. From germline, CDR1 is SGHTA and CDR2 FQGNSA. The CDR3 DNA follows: TGTGCCAGCAGCTTAGGGCCGGGACAGGGGGACGGCTACACCTTC. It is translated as CASSLGPGQGDGYTF.

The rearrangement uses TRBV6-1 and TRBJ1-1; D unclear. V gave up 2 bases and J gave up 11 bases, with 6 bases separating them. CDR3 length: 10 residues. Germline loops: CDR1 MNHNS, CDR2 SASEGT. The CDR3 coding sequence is TGTGCCAGCAGTGAATTCTACGCTTTCTTT. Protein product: CASSEFYAFF.

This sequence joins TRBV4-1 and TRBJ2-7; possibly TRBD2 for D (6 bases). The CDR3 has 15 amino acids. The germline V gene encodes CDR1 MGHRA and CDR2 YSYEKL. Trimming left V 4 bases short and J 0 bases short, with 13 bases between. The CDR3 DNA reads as TGCGCCAGCAGCCCCCCCGGGGGTGGCTCCTACGAGCAGTACTTC. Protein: CASSPPGGGSYEQYF.

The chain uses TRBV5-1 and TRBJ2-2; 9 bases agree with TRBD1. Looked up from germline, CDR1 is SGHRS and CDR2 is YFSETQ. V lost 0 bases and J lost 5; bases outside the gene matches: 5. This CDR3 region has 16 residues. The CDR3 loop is CASSLDRGRGTGELFF. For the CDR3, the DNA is TGCGCCAGCAGCTTGGACAGGGGGCGCGGGACCGGGGAGCTGTTTTTT.

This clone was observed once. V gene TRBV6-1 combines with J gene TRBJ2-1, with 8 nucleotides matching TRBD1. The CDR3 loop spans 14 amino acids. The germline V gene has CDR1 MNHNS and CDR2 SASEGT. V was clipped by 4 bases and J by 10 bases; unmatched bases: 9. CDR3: CASSGQGTHREQFF. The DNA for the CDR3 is TGTGCCAGCAGTGGACAGGGGACTCATAGGGAGCAGTTCTTC.

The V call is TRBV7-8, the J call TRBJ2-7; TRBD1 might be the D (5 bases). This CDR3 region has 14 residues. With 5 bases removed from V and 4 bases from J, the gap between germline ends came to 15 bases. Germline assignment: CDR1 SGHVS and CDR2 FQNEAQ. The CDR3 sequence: CASSPSRVIYEQYF. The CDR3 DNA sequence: TGTGCCAGCAGCCCCAGCAGGGTTATTTACGAGCAGTACTTC. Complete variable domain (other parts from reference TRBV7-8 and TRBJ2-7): GAGVSQSPRYKVAKRGQDVALRCDPISGHVSLFWYQQALGQGPEFLTYFQNEAQLDKSGLPSDRFFAERPEGSVSTLKIQRTQQEDSAVYLCASSPSRVIYEQYFGPGTRLTVT.

CDR3 sequence reads: CASSLTGNNYGYTF. CDR3 in DNA: TGTGCCAGCAGCTTGACAGGGAACAACTATGGCTACACCTTC. The chain carries TRBV5-4 and TRBJ1-2; maybe TRBD1 (6 bases). CDR3 size: 14 residues. The germline V gene has CDR1 SGHNT and CDR2 YYREEE (reference sequence). Trimming took 1 base from V and 2 from J, leaving 9 bases between them.

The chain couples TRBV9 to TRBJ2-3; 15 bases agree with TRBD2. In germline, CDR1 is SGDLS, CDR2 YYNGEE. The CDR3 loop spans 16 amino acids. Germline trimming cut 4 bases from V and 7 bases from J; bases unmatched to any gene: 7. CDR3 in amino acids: CASSTGLAGGPHTQYF. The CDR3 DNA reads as TGTGCCAGCAGCACAGGACTAGCGGGGGGGCCACATACGCAGTATTTT.

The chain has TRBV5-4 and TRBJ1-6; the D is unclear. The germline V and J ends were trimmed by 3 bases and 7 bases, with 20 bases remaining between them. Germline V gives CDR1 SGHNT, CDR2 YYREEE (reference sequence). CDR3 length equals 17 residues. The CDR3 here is CASSSYTSTRENSPLHF. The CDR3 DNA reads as TGTGCCAGCAGCTCCTATACGTCGACAAGGGAGAATTCACCCCTCCACTTT.

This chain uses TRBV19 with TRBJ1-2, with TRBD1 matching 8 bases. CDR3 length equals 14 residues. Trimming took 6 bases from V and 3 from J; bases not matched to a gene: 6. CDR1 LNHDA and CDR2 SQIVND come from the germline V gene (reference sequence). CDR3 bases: TGTGCCAGTAGACGAGGACAGGGTGACTATGGCTACACCTTC. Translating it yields CASRRGQGDYGYTF.

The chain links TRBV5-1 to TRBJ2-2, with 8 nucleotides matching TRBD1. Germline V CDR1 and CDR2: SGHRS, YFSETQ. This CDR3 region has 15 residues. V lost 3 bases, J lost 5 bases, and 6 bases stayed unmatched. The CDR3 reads CASSSGGGETGELFF. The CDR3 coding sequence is TGCGCCAGCAGCTCAGGGGGCGGTGAAACCGGGGAGCTGTTTTTT.

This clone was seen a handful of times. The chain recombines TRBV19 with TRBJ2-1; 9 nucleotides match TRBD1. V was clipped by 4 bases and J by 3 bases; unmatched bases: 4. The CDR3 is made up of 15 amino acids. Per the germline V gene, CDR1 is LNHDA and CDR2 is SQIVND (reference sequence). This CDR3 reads CASSTQGAYYNEQFF. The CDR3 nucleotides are TGTGCCAGTAGTACACAGGGGGCGTACTACAATGAGCAGTTCTTC.

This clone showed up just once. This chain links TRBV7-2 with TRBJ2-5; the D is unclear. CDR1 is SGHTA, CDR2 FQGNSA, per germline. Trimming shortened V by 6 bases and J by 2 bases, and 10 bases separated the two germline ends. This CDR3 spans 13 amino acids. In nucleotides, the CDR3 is TGTGCCAGCAGTCCTGACGGGCAAGAGACCCAGTACTTC. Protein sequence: CASSPDGQETQYF.

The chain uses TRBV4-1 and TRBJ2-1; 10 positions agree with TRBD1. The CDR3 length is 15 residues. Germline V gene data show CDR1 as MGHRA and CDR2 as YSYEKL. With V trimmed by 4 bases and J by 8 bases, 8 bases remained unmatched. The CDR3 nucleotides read TGCGCCAGCAGCCGCGAGCCCGGGACAGGGGATGAGCAGTTCTTC. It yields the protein CASSREPGTGDEQFF.

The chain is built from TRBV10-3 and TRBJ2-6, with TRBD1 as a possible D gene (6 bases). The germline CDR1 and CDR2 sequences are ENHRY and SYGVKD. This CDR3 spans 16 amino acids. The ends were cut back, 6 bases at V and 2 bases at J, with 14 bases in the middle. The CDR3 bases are TGTGCCATCAGGCTAACAGGGTCTGCTGGGGCCAACGTCCTGACTTTC. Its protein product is CAIRLTGSAGANVLTF.

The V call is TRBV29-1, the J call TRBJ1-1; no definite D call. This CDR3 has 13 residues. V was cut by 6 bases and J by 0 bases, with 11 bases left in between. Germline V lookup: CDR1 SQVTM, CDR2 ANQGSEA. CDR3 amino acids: CSVLSGVNTEAFF. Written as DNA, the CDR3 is TGCAGCGTGCTATCGGGAGTGAACACTGAAGCTTTCTTT.

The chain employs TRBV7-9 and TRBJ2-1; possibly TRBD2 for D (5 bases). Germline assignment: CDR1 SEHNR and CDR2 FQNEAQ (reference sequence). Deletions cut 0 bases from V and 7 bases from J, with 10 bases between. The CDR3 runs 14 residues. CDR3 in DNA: TGTGCCAGCAGCTTAGCGGTTAGGGAGAATGAGCAGTTCTTC. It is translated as CASSLAVRENEQFF.